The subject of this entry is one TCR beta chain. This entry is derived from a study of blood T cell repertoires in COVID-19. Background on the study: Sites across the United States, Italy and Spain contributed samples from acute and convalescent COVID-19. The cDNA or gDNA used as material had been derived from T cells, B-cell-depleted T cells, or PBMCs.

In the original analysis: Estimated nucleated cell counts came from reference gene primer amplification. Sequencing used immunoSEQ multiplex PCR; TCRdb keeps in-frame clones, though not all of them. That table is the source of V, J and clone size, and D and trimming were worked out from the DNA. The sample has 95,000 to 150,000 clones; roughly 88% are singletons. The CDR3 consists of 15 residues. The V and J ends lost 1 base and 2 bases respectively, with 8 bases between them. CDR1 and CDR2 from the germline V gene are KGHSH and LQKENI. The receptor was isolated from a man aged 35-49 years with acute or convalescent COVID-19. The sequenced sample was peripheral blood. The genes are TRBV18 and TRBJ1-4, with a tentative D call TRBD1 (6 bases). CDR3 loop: CASSPRDTTNEKLFF. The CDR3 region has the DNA TGTGCCAGCTCACCACGGGACACCACTAATGAAAAACTGTTTTTT.